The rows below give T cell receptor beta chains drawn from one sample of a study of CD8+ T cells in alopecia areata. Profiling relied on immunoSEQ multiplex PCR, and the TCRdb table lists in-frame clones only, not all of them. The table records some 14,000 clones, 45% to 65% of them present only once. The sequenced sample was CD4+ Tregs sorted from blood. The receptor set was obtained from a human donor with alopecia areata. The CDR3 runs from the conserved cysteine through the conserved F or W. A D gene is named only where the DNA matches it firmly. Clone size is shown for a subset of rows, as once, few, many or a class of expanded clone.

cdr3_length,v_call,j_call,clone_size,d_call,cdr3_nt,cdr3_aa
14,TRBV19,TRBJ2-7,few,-,TGTGCCAGTAGGGGCCCATTGACCTCGGAAGAGCAGTACTTC,CASRGPLTSEEQYF
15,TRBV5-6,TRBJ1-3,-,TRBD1,TGTGCCAGCAGATTAACAGGGGGCGCTGGAAACACCATATATTTT,CASRLTGGAGNTIYF
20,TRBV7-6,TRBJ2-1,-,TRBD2,TGTGCCAGCAGCTTAGATGGGCGCGGGAGGGCCTCCCGCTCCTACAATGAGCAGTTCTTC,CASSLDGRGRASRSYNEQFF
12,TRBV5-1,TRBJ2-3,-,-,TGCGCCAGCCAAACAAACACAGATACGCAGTATTTT,CASQTNTDTQYF
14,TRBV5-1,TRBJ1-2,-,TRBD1,TGCGCCAGCAGCTTGTACGGGACAGAGTATGGCTACACCTTC,CASSLYGTEYGYTF
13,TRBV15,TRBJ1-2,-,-,TGTGCCACCAGCGGGTCGGACGGGTATGGCTACACCTTC,CATSGSDGYGYTF
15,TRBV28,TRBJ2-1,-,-,TGTGCCAGCAGTGAAACGACAGCCTCATACAATGAGCAGTTCTTC,CASSETTASYNEQFF
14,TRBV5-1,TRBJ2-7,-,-,TGCGCCAGCAGGCCTGCCCCAAACCTCTACGAGCAGTACTTC,CASRPAPNLYEQYF
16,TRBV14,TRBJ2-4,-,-,TGTGCCAGCAGCCAAATTTCTCCGGGTCCGGGCAACATTCAGTACTTC,CASSQISPGPGNIQYF
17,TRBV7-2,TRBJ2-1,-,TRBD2,TGTGCCAGCAGCTTAAGAGCGGGACTAGCGGCTAACAATGAGCAGTTCTTC,CASSLRAGLAANNEQFF
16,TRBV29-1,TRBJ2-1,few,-,TGCAGCGTCGCGGGGCTTAGGTCAGAGGCCTACAATGAGCAGTTCTTC,CSVAGLRSEAYNEQFF
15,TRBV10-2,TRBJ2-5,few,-,TGCGCCAGCAGATGGGGGTTGAGGGAACAAGAGACCCAGTACTTC,CASRWGLREQETQYF
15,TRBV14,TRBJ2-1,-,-,TGTGCCAGCAGCCCTCGTGTCCGCTCCTACAATGAGCAGTTCTTC,CASSPRVRSYNEQFF
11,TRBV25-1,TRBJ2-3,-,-,TGTGCCAGCAGTGCGGCAGATACGCAGTATTTT,CASSAADTQYF
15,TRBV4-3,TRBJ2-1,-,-,TGCGCCAGCAGCCAAGGCGGCTCGGGGCGCAATGAGCAGTTCTTC,CASSQGGSGRNEQFF
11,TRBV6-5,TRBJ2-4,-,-,TGTGCCAGCAGCCACCAGGGGGGAACTCACTTC,CASSHQGGTHF
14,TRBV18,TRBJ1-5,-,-,TGTGCCAGCTCACCAGAGGCAGGAAATCAGCCCCAGCATTTT,CASSPEAGNQPQHF
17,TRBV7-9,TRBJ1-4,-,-,TGTGCCAGCAGCTTATGGGAACACAGGGCGGCTAATGAAAAACTGTTTTTT,CASSLWEHRAANEKLFF
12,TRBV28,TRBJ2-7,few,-,TGTGCCAGCAGTACGAGCTCCTACGAGCAGTACTTC,CASSTSSYEQYF
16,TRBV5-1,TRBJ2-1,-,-,TGCGCCAGCAGCTTTAGTACGTCCGGGAGATACAATGAGCAGTTCTTC,CASSFSTSGRYNEQFF
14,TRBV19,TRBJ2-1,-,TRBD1,TGTGCCAGTAGTAGGGACAGGTTTTACAATGAGCAGTTCTTC,CASSRDRFYNEQFF
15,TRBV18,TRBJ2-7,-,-,TGTGCCAGCTCACCATCAAGAACGGGAACCTACGAGCAGTACTTC,CASSPSRTGTYEQYF
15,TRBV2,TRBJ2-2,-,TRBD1,TGTGCCAGCAGGCGAGGACAGGGGAGTCCCGGGGAGCTGTTTTTT,CASRRGQGSPGELFF
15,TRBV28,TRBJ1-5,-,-,TGTGCCAGCAGCACGGGACGGTTTAGCAATCAGCCCCAGCATTTT,CASSTGRFSNQPQHF
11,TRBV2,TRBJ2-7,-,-,TGTGCCAGCAGCGTGAACTACGAGCAGTACTTC,CASSVNYEQYF
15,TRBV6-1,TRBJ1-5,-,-,TGTGCCAGCAGTAACCCCCCAGAGCGCAATCAGCCCCAGCATTTT,CASSNPPERNQPQHF
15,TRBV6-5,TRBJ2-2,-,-,TGTGCCAGCAGTTACGTCGGGGCAAGGACCGGGGAGCTGTTTTTT,CASSYVGARTGELFF
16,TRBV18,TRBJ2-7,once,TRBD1,TGTGCCAGCTCACCACCGGGACAGGGGGGCTCCTACGAGCAGTACTTC,CASSPPGQGGSYEQYF
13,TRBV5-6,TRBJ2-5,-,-,TGTGCCAGCACCCTCCAGGGGAAAGAGACCCAGTACTTC,CASTLQGKETQYF
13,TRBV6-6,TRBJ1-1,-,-,TGTGCCAGCAGTTACGGGGCAGCCCCTGAAGCTTTCTTT,CASSYGAAPEAFF
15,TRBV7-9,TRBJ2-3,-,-,TGTGCCAGCACCAAGGAGGCGCACGGGTCAGATACGCAGTATTTT,CASTKEAHGSDTQYF
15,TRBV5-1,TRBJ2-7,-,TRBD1,TGCGCCAGCAGCTGGGGGACAGGGGCCATCTACGAGCAGTACTTC,CASSWGTGAIYEQYF
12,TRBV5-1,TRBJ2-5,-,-,TGCGCCAGCAGCGGTCCTCAAGAGACCCAGTACTTC,CASSGPQETQYF
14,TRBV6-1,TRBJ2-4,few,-,TGTGCCAGCGAGTGGGCTAACCTTAAAAACATTCAGTACTTC,CASEWANLKNIQYF
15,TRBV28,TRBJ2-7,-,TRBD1,TGTGCCAGCAGTTCATCCGGGACAGGGGGTTTCGAGCAGTACTTC,CASSSSGTGGFEQYF
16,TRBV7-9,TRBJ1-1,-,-,TGTGCCAGCAGCCACCCTAGGGGCGGAATGAACACTGAAGCTTTCTTT,CASSHPRGGMNTEAFF
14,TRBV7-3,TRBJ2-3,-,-,TGTGCCAGCAGCCCGGACAGCAGCACAGATACGCAGTATTTT,CASSPDSSTDTQYF